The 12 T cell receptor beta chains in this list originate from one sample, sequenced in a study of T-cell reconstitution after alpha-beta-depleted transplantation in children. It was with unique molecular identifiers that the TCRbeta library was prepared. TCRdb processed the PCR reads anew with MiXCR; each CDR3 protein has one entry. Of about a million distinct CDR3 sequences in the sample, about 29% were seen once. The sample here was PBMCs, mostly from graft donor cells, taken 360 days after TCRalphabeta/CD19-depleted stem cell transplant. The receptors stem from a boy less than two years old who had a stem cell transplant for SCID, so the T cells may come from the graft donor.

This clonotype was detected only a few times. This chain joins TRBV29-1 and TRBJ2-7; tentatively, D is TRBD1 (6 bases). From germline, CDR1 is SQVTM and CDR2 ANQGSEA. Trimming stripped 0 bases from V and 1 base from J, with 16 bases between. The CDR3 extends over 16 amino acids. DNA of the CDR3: TGCAGCGTTGAAGACCAGGGGCCGCTTTTTTCCTACGAGCAGTACTTC. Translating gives CSVEDQGPLFSYEQYF.

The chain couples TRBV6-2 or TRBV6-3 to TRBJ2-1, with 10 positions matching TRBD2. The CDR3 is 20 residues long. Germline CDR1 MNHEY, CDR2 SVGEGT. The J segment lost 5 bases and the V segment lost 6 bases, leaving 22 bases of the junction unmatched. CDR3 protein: CASSRLQVRAGGLANNEQFF. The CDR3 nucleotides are TGTGCCAGCAGCCGACTACAGGTCAGGGCAGGGGGACTAGCGAACAATGAGCAGTTCTTC.

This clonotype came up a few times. The CDR3 loop reads CASSLAGHLDEQYF. The CDR3 region has the DNA TGTGCCAGCAGCTTGGCGGGACACCTAGACGAGCAGTACTTC. The chain is built from TRBV5-5 and TRBJ2-7; a possible D gene is TRBD1 (6 bases). CDR1 is SGHKS, CDR2 YYEKEE, per germline (reference sequence). The CDR3 runs to 14 residues. With 0 bases removed from V and 5 bases from J, the gap between germline ends came to 12 bases.

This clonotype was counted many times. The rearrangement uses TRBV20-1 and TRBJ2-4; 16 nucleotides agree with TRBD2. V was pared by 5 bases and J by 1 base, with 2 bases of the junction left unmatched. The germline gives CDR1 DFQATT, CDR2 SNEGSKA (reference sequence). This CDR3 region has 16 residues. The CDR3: CSAGTSGGAAKNIQYF. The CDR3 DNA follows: TGCAGTGCTGGGACTAGCGGGGGGGCCGCCAAAAACATTCAGTACTTC.

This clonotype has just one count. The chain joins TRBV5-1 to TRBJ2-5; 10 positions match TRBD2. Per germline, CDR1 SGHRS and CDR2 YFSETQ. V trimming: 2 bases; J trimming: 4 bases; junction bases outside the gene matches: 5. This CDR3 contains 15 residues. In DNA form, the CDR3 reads TGCGCCAGCAGCTTCGCTAGCGGGGGACCAGAGACCCAGTACTTC. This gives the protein CASSFASGGPETQYF.

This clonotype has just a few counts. The CDR3 reads CASSLVARPPEQFF. CDR3 nucleotide sequence: TGTGCCAGCAGCTTAGTGGCGAGGCCCCCCGAGCAGTTCTTC. V usage is TRBV7-2 and J usage is TRBJ2-1; D not resolved. Trimming took 1 base from V and 10 from J, leaving 14 bases between them. This CDR3 is built from 14 residues. CDR1 is SGHTA, CDR2 FQGNSA, per germline.

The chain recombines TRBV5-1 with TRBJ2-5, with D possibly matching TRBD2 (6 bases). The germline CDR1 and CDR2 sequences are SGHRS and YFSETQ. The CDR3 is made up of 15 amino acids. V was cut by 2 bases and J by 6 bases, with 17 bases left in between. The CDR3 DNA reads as TGCGCCAGCAGCTTAGGAGGGGCGAGTCTACAGACCCAGTACTTC. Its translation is CASSLGGASLQTQYF.

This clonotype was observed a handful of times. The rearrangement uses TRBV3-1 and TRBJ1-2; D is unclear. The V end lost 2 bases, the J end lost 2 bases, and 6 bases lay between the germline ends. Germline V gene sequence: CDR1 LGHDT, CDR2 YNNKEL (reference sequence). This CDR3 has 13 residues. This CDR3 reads CASSQNKNYGYTF. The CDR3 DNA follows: TGTGCCAGCAGCCAAAACAAGAACTATGGCTACACCTTC.

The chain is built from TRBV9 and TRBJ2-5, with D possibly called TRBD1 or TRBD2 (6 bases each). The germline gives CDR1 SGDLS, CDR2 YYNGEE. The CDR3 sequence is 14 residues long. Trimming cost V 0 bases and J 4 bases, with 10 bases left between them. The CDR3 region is CASSVAGEAETQYF. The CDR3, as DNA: TGTGCCAGCAGCGTAGCAGGGGAGGCAGAGACCCAGTACTTC.

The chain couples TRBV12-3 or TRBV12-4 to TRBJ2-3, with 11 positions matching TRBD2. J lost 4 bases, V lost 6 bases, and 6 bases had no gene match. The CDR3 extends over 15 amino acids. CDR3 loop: CASSRRLAGSDTQYF. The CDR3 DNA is TGTGCCAGCAGCCGCCGACTAGCGGGGTCAGATACGCAGTATTTT.

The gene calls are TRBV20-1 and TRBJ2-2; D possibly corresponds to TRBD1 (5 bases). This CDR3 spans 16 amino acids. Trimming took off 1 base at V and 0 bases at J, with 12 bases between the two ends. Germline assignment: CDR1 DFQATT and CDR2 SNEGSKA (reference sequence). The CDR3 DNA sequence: TGCAGTGCTAGAGTTCTTGGGGCTACGAACACCGGGGAGCTGTTTTTT. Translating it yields CSARVLGATNTGELFF.

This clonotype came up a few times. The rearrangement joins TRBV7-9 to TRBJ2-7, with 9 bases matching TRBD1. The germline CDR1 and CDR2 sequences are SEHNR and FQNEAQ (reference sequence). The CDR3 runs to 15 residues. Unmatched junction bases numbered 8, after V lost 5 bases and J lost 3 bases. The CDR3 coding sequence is TGTGCCAGCAGCACGCGGACAGGGGCCTACTACGAGCAGTACTTC. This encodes CASSTRTGAYYEQYF.